The T cell receptor (beta chain) under discussion was sequenced for a study of cytomegalovirus exposure and HLA in healthy donors listed by TCRdb under 2017. Context from the whole study: A later analysis indicated that the 120 validation repertoires were generated on the platform also employed for the approximately 690 repertoires of the first cohort. The study aimed to test whether signatures of past pathogen exposure could be identified by cataloging public T cell receptors. To predict cytomegalovirus infection status, the study brought together high-throughput TCR immunosequencing, statistical association of individual TCRs with disease status, and machine learning. In addition to the first cohort of roughly 670 subjects, a separate validation cohort of some 120 different subjects was used. Summary of the overall study and its limitations: The validation cohort had no HLA typing available for a later analysis, so co-occurrence within that cohort was assessed over all 120 or so repertoires. Most TCR sequences were observed very rarely across donors, whereas some public TCRs were present in many individuals. The study listed approximately 150 TCR beta chains as associated with cytomegalovirus. In vitro tests confirmed that a few of the cytomegalovirus-associated TCR beta chains recognize cytomegalovirus antigens. The classifier was reported to diagnose cytomegalovirus status with high specificity and sensitivity in both the original cohort and the validation cohort. Of the cluster scores, approximately 95% were above 0 in a later analysis, which found that TCRs clustered in the first cohort also tended to co-occur in the roughly 130 validation repertoires. It was suggested by the authors that the approach could potentially be generalized to other disease states and immunological phenotypes.

In the case of this clone: Its antigen remains unidentified. The input lacks base qualities; no much larger clone sits a single base away.

Separate from the roughly 660-subject first cohort, the validation cohort of about 130 subjects was the group to which the donors belonged. Library creation used the immunoSEQ multiplex PCR assay. Per the authors' processing: A statistical classification framework was built for diagnosing cytomegalovirus status from the catalog of TCR beta chain sequences. In TCRdb, the immuneACCESS table is reduced to in-frame sequences with V and J assigned. These tables do not hold every clone; where another copy was compared, an unresolved V gene accounts for under half, and the others remain unexplained. The V and J calls and the clone size are those of that table, but D and trimming were determined from the DNA. A total of more than 95,000 clones appear in this sample, about 91% of them only once. 0.95% to 1.3% of the sample is held by the ten biggest clonotypes. The source of this sequence is a woman between 18 and 30 years old in good health and CMV-seronegative. The sequencing input was PBMCs.

The DNA reads as follows: TGTGCCAGCAGCGCCGCGGGACAGGGGATGGGTGGCTACACCTTC. This codes for CASSAAGQGMGGYTF. Here the chain combines TRBV9 and TRBJ1-2; 10 middle bases align to TRBD1. In the germline V gene, CDR1 corresponds to SGDLS and CDR2 to YYNGEE. From V the trimming removes 3 bases and from J it removes 7 bases, while the gene matches leave 9 bases of the junction unaccounted for. Counted from cysteine to phenylalanine, this CDR3 has 15 amino acids. Only the CDR3 region is kept as DNA, spanning 45 bases read in frame from base 1.